This T cell receptor (beta chain) was profiled in a study of beta chain features in type 1 diabetes. General observations from the study: In type 1 diabetes patients, VDJ junctions had fewer insertions; deletions at these junctions were more frequent. People with Type 1 diabetes carried modestly yet significantly shorter TCRB CDR3s in all four CD4+ subsets.

About this clone itself: What it binds is unknown.

V lost 2 bases and J lost 6; bases outside the gene matches: 3. Germline V CDR1 and CDR2: MNHEY, SVGAGI. CDR3 length: 13 residues. Of the isolated RNA, all was reverse transcribed, and so the sequenced material was expressed TCRB transcripts. Only in-frame clones appear in the TCRdb table, and some are missing; sequencing was by immunoSEQ multiplex PCR. The data hold 330,000 or so clones, with about 20% observed a single time. Sample: naive CD4+ T cells from blood. The sequence was collected from a woman younger than 35 in good health. This rearrangement joins TRBV6-5 to TRBJ1-2; 7 bases agree with TRBD1. CDR3 sequence: CASSYRGQDGYTF. The CDR3 nucleotides read TGTGCCAGCAGTTACAGGGGGCAGGATGGCTACACCTTC.